This T cell receptor beta chain was sequenced for a study of cytomegalovirus exposure and HLA in healthy donors. The CDR3 consists of 12 residues. Trimming removed 6 bases at V and 6 bases at J, with 10 bases between. CDR1 and CDR2 from the germline V gene are SGHVS and FNYEAQ. The primer mix had 60 Vbeta and 13 Jbeta primers. Method: immunoSEQ multiplex PCR; TCRdb's copy keeps in-frame clones and lacks some. The data show some 140,000 clones, around 73% seen once. V and J are TRBV7-6 and TRBJ2-3; D is ambiguous. The specimen sequenced was PBMCs. This TCR was recovered from a middle-aged woman in good health and CMV-seronegative. In DNA, the CDR3 is TGTGCCAGCAGTATAAAGGAGGATACGCAGTATTTT. Its translation: CASSIKEDTQYF. Variable domain in full (rest from reference TRBV7-6 and TRBJ2-3): GAGVSQSPRYKVTKRGQDVALRCDPISGHVSLYWYRQALGQGPEFLTYFNYEAQQDKSGLPNDRFSAERPEGSISTLTIQRTEQRDSAMYRCASSIKEDTQYFGPGTRLTVL.